This T cell receptor (beta chain) derives from a study of cytomegalovirus exposure and HLA in healthy donors. Study details: A prior study identified 100 million to 130 million unique TCR beta sequences from about 180 million T cells. Membership in the Caucasian-associated ancestry cluster was found for 81% of approximately 400 genotyped donors.

This clone was seen only a few times. The target antigen is unknown. In the PCR, 60 Vbeta and 13 Jbeta primers were used. Sequencing used immunoSEQ multiplex PCR; TCRdb keeps in-frame clones, though not all of them. Of roughly 120,000 clones listed, 15% are singletons. Sampled while nominally healthy, donors likely had unrecorded immune exposures. Study-wide results and caveats: TCR association rates varied by HLA locus in a later analysis, with DRB1 highest and HLA-C lowest.

The germline gives CDR1 SGHRS, CDR2 YFSETQ. The V gene end was trimmed by 4 bases and the J gene end by 2 bases; junction bases not matched to a gene: 8. The CDR3 is 16 residues long. The V gene is TRBV5-1, the J gene TRBJ1-3, with TRBD1 matching 8 bases. The source material was PBMCs. This receptor was taken from a young woman in good health and CMV-seronegative. The CDR3 is CASSDPGTGPGNTIYF. The CDR3 DNA is TGCGCCAGCAGCGACCCCGGGACAGGCCCTGGAAACACCATATATTTT.